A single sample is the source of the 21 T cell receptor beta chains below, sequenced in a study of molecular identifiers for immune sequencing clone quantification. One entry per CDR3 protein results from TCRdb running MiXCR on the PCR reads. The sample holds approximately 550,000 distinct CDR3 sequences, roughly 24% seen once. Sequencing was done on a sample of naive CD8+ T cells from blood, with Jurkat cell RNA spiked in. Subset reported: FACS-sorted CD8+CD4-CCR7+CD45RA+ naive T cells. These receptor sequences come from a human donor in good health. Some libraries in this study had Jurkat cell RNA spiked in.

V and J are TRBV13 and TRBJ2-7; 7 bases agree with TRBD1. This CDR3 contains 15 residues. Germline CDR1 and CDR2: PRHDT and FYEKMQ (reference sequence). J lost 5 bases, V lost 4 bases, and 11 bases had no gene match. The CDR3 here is CASSSAGGLVHEQYF. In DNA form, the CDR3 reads TGTGCCAGCAGCTCCGCAGGGGGTTTGGTCCACGAGCAGTACTTC.

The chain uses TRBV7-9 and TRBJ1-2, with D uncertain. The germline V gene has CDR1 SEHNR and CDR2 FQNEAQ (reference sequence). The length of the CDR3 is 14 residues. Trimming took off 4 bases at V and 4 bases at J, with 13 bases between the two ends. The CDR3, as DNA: TGTGCCAGCAGCTCCCTCCCGTACCCCTATGGCTACACCTTC. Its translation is CASSSLPYPYGYTF.

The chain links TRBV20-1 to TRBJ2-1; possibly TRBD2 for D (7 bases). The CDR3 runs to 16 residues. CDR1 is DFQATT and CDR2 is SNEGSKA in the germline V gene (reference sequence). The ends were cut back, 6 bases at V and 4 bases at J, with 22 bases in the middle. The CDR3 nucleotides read TGCAGTGCCAACATTCGTGGGCGGGGGCCTTACAATGAGCAGTTCTTC. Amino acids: CSANIRGRGPYNEQFF.

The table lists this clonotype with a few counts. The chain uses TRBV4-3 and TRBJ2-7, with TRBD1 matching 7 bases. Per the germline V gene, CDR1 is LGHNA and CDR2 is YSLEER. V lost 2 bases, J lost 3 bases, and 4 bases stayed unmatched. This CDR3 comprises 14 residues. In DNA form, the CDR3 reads TGCGCCAGCAGCCAACAGGGACAGTTCTACGAGCAGTACTTC. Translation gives CASSQQGQFYEQYF.

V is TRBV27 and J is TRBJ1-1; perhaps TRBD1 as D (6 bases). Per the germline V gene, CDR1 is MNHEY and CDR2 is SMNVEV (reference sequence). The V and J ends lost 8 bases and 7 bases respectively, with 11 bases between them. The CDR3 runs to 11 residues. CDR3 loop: CASWVGGEAFF. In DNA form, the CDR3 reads TGTGCCAGCTGGGTAGGGGGTGAAGCTTTCTTT.

The CDR3 loop is CSAPPRDRPTYEQYF. CDR3 nucleotides: TGCAGTGCCCCGCCCCGGGACAGACCAACCTACGAGCAGTACTTC. V is TRBV20-1 and J is TRBJ2-7, with TRBD1 identical over 7 bases. The CDR3 spans 15 residues. The V gene's germline CDR1 is DFQATT and CDR2 SNEGSKA (reference sequence). Losses at the gene ends were 6 bases for V and 2 bases for J; bases not matched to a gene: 13.

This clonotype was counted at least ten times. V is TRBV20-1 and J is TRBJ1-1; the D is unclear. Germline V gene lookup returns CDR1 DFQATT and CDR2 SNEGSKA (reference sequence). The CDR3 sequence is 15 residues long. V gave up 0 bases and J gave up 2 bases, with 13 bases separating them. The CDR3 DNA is TGCAGTGCTAGAGATCGAGAAGGACCAAACACTGAAGCTTTCTTT. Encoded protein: CSARDREGPNTEAFF.

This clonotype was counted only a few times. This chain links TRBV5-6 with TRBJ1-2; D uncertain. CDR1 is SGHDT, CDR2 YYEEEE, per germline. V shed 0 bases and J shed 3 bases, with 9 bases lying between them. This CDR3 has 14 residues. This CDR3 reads CASSLGWQYYGYTF. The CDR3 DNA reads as TGTGCCAGCAGCTTGGGATGGCAGTACTATGGCTACACCTTC.

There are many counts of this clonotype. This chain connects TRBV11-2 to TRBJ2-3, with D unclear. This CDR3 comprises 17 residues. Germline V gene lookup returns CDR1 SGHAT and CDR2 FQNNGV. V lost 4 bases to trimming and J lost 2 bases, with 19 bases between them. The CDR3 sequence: CASSSPSSTADTDTQYF. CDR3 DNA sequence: TGTGCCAGCAGCTCCCCCTCGTCGACGGCTGACACAGATACGCAGTATTTT.

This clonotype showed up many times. The CDR3 loop is CASTQGGLGNTIYF. The CDR3 DNA sequence: TGTGCCAGCACCCAGGGGGGGCTCGGAAACACCATATATTTT. This chain connects TRBV7-9 to TRBJ1-3; 7 bases fit TRBD1. The CDR3 is 14 residues long. V was clipped by 7 bases and J by 4 bases; unmatched bases: 7. Germline V gene data show CDR1 as SEHNR and CDR2 as FQNEAQ (reference sequence).

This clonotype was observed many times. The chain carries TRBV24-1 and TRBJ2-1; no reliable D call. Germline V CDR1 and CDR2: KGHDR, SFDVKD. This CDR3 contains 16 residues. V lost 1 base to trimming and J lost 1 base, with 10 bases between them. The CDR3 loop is CATSDLEPSSYNEQFF. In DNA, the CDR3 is TGTGCCACCAGTGATTTAGAACCCTCATCCTACAATGAGCAGTTCTTC.

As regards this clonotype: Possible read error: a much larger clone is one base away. CDR3 DNA sequence: TGTGCCAGCAGGTCCACCGGGACAGGGGTGTTCTCTGGGGCCAACATCCTGACTTTC. Translation: CASRSTGTGVFSGANILTF. This chain uses TRBV12-3 or TRBV12-4 with TRBJ2-6; 10 bases are shared with TRBD1. The CDR3 sequence is 19 residues long.

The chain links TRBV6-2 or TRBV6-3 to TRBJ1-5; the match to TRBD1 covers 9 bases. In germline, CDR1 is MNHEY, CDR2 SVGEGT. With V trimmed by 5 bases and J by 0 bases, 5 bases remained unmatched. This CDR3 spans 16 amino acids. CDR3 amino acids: CASSPQGAYSNQPQHF. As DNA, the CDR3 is TGTGCCAGCAGTCCACAGGGGGCGTATAGCAATCAGCCCCAGCATTTT.

Here the CDR3 DNA reads TGCGCCAGCAGCCAAAGCACCACGCGAATAGGCGGGTTGAAAGCTTTCTTT. This encodes CASSQSTTRIGGLKAFF. This chain joins TRBV4-3 and TRBJ1-1, with unresolved D. CDR3 length equals 17 residues. The V end lost 2 bases, the J end lost 9 bases, and 25 bases lay between the germline ends. Germline V CDR1 and CDR2: LGHNA, YSLEER.

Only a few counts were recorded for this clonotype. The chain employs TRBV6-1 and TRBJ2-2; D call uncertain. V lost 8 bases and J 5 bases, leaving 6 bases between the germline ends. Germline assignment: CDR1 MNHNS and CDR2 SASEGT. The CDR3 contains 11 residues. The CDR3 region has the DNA TGTGCCAGCCTAGGGACCGGGGAGCTGTTTTTT. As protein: CASLGTGELFF.

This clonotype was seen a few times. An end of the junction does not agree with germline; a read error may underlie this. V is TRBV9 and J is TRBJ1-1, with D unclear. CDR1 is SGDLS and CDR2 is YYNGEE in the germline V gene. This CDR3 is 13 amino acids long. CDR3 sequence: CASTRGVGTKAFF. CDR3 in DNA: TGTGCCAGCACCCGGGGAGTGGGCACTAAAGCTTTCTTT. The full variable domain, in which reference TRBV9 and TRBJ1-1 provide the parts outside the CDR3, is DSGVTQTPKHLITATGQRVTLRCSPRSGDLSVYWYQQSLDQGLQFLIQYYNGEERAKGNILERFSAQQFPDLHSELNLSSLELGDSALYFCASTRGVGTKAFFGQGTRLTVV.

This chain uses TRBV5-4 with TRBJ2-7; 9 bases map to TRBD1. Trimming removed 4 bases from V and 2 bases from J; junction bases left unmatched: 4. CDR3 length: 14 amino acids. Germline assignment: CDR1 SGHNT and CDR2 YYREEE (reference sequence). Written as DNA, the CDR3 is TGTGCCAGCAGCGTGGGACAGGGTCCCTACGAGCAGTACTTC. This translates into CASSVGQGPYEQYF. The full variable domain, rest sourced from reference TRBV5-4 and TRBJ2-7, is ETGVTQSPTHLIKTRGQQVTLRCSSQSGHNTVSWYQQALGQGPQFIFQYYREEENGRGNFPPRFSGLQFPNYSSELNVNALELDDSALYLCASSVGQGPYEQYFGPGTRLTVT.

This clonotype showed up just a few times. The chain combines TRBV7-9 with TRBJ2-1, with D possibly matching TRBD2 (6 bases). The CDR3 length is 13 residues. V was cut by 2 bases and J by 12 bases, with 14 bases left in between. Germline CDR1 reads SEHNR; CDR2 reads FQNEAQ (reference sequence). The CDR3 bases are TGTGCCAGCAGCTTAACTAGCTCCCCTGGGCAGTTCTTC. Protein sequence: CASSLTSSPGQFF.

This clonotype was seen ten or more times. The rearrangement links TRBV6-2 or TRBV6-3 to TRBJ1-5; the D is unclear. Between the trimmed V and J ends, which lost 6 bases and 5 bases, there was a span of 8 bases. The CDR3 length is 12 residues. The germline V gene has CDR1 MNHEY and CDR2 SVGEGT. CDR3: CASSQDHQPQHF. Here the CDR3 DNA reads TGTGCCAGCAGCCAGGACCATCAGCCCCAGCATTTT.

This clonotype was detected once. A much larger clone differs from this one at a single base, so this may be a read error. CDR3 bases: TGTGCCAGCAGTTACGAACCCTCTGGGGCCAACGTCCTGAGTTTC. Translation gives CASSYEPSGANVLSF. The gene calls are TRBV6-2 or TRBV6-3 and TRBJ2-6, with D perhaps TRBD1 (5 bases). The CDR3 is made up of 15 amino acids. CDR1 is MNHEY and CDR2 is SVGEGT in the germline V gene.

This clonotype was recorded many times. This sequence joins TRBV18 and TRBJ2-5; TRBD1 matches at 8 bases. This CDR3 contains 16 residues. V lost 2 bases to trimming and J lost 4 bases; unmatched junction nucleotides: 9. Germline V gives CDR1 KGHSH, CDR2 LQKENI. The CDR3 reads CASSPWTGTVVETQYF. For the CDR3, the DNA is TGTGCCAGCTCACCATGGACAGGGACGGTCGTAGAGACCCAGTACTTC.